This T cell receptor (beta chain) was retrieved from a study of human T cells and chemical hapten exposure (dated by TCRdb to the early 2020s). As for the study more broadly: For sensitization, 2% DPC in acetone was applied to a 2 cm by 2 cm area of upper inner arm skin. Throughout the study period of around 24 weeks, patients also received therapeutic DPC doses to the scalp every week. Patch tests used Finn chambers with 0.01% DPC on the upper back, scored after 6 days by International Contact Dermatitis Research Group standards. The mostly female patient cohort included alopecia areata with under or over 50% scalp involvement, alopecia totalis and alopecia universalis. Libraries were pooled for sequencing, and per-sample TCR yields varied mainly because of small differences in library volumes within the pool. In alopecia patients, the study followed how the peripheral blood TCR repertoire changed in vivo over primary and secondary sensitization to diphenylcyclopropenone (DPC), a hapten. Patient blood was sampled pre-sensitization (week 0) and at 2, 6 and about 24 weeks after DPC sensitization. For TCR sequencing, blood came from about 28 alopecia patients at anywhere from one to four time points (pre-sensitization, 2, 6 and 24 weeks). From each blood RNA sample, both TCR alpha and TCR beta chains were sequenced.

Broader findings and caveats from the paper: Expanded TCRs formed significantly more large CDR3 similarity clusters than pre-sensitization or healthy control sets, consistent with antigen-driven responses. Patch test score correlated positively with the number of PT1 expanded TCRs, reaching significance at thresholds 8, 16 and 32 but not at 4. No change with DPC sensitization was found in the number of TCRs above 1 in 1000 frequency, and no evidence of global repertoire structure alterations was found. After repeated subsampling, changes were observed in the strength of the expansion versus patch-test correlation and in the threshold at which the correlation became significant. All patients had alopecia, a presumed autoimmune disease, so their immune response might differ from that of healthy individuals.

Of note for this clonotype: It lacks a known antigen. No much larger clone exists at a distance of one base, and base qualities are not known.

Sequences SGHRS (CDR1) and YFSETQ (CDR2) are obtained from the germline V gene. V and J lose 2 bases and 6 bases, and a span of 14 bases separates them. The CDR3 contains 15 residues, cysteine and phenylalanine counted. The retained sequence is limited to the CDR3, 45 bases, with the frame set at the first base. Taken with the paper, the label for time point translates to: patch test 2, 6 weeks after DPC sensitization. This specimen's treatment or condition label, per the study, means: therapeutic diphenylcyclopropenone sensitization with weekly scalp DPC. Total RNA was extracted from unfractionated whole blood collected in Tempus Blood RNA tubes. At each patch-test visit, blood was drawn before the patch test was applied. Patients were eligible if aged 18 to 70, diagnosed with alopecia and judged suitable for DPC therapy, and pregnant patients were excluded. The library was made by RACE. The sample was run on a NextSeq 500. During library preparation, unique molecular identifiers were attached to individual cDNA molecules so that TCRs could be counted quantitatively and reproducibly. The study's processing was this. The median number of TCRs per sample was over 95,000, ranging from roughly 23,224 to 690,600. V, J and CDR3 annotation of the TCR reads was performed with the Decombinator software suite. Every sample was subsampled to the same number of TCRs (28,000) for the PS versus PT1 abundance plots. TCRs were defined as expanded if absent before sensitization and observed at least eight times at the 2-week time point. TCRdb ran its own pipeline on the public reads, namely fastp trimming at Q25 and MiXCR clone calling, and kept in-frame beta chains. When rows share a CDR3 protein, they turn into one entry using the most common DNA and genes. Clone size and V and J calls follow TCRdb, not the original study. The sample table contains tens of thousands of distinct CDR3 sequences; only one count was recorded for 9.5% to 10% of them. The leading ten clones occupy more than 13% of the sample.

Rearrangement joined TRBV5-1 to TRBJ1-4; tentative D gene TRBD1, with 6 bases matching. This material consisted of whole blood, taken in connection with sensitization to the hapten diphenylcyclopropenone (DPC). The TCR originated in a woman in her thirties with alopecia areata. Some clones in this sample may be carry-over from other donors' samples. The CDR3 corresponds to CASSLLQGGDEKLFF. The bases are TGCGCCAGCAGCTTACTACAGGGAGGAGATGAAAAACTGTTTTTT.